These 26 T cell receptor beta chains came from one sample sequenced in a study of cytomegalovirus exposure and HLA in healthy donors. Produced via immunoSEQ multiplex PCR; TCRdb's table is partial and in-frame only. This sample has around 50,000 clones, with over 85% found just once. The sequenced sample was PBMCs. These receptors all come from a woman aged 18-29 years in good health and CMV-seronegative.

This clone was counted once. The V and J genes are TRBV27 and TRBJ1-4; D may be TRBD1 (6 bases). The CDR3 totals 16 residues. V dropped 0 bases and J dropped 3 bases, with 11 bases sitting between them. CDR1 and CDR2 (germline): MNHEY, SMNVEV (reference sequence). CDR3 protein: CASSLSRTVPNEKLFF. In DNA, the CDR3 is TGTGCCAGCAGTTTATCCAGGACAGTACCTAATGAAAAACTGTTTTTT.

This chain uses TRBV7-6 with TRBJ2-1, with 11 bases identical to TRBD2. V shed 6 bases and J 6 bases; nucleotides not matched to a gene: 7. CDR1 and CDR2 from the germline V gene are SGHVS and FNYEAQ. This CDR3 contains 15 residues. CDR3 region: CASSFSGRAPNEQFF. The DNA for the CDR3 is TGTGCCAGCAGTTTTAGCGGGAGGGCCCCCAATGAGCAGTTCTTC.

The chain combines TRBV5-1 with TRBJ1-2, with a tentative D call TRBD1 (6 bases). The V gene lost 0 bases and the J gene lost 4 bases, with 13 bases spanning the gap. CDR1 and CDR2 from the germline V gene are SGHRS and YFSETQ. The CDR3 sequence is 15 residues long. This CDR3 reads CASSLAGQGSYGYTF. In DNA form, the CDR3 reads TGCGCCAGCAGCTTGGCCGGGCAGGGGAGCTATGGCTACACCTTC.

This chain connects TRBV4-2 to TRBJ2-5; weak D call: TRBD1 (6 bases). The V gene's germline CDR1 is LGHNA and CDR2 YNFKEQ. This CDR3 is 16 amino acids long. The ends were cut back, 0 bases at V and 2 bases at J, with 13 bases in the middle. The CDR3: CASSQEWGLGQETQYF. CDR3 DNA sequence: TGTGCCAGCAGCCAAGAGTGGGGGCTAGGGCAAGAGACCCAGTACTTC.

This clone was found a few times. This chain links TRBV6-1 with TRBJ1-4; D not resolved. This CDR3 comprises 15 residues. V was trimmed by 2 bases and J by 4 bases, leaving 11 bases between them. CDR1 and CDR2 (germline): MNHNS, SASEGT. The CDR3 loop is CASSEQAGINEKLFF. As DNA, the CDR3 is TGTGCCAGCAGTGAACAGGCAGGCATTAATGAAAAACTGTTTTTT.

The genes are TRBV7-8 and TRBJ1-1, with D hard to call. This CDR3 is built from 13 residues. The germline CDR1 and CDR2 sequences are SGHVS and FQNEAQ. Trimming stripped 0 bases from V and 11 bases from J, with 13 bases between. The CDR3 is CASSLAAERDAFF. DNA for the CDR3: TGTGCCAGCAGCTTAGCGGCCGAACGGGATGCTTTCTTT.

This clone came up once. The rearrangement links TRBV2 to TRBJ1-1, with 10 bases identical to TRBD1. The junction had 5 bases not matched to a gene; V was cut back by 6 bases and J by 4 bases. This CDR3 comprises 14 residues. Germline V CDR1 and CDR2: SNHLY, FYNNEI. The CDR3 sequence: CASRRQGAFTEAFF. In DNA form, the CDR3 reads TGTGCCAGCAGGCGACAGGGGGCCTTCACTGAAGCTTTCTTT.

The table lists this clone with a count of one. The chain combines TRBV2 with TRBJ1-2; 7 positions match TRBD1. Germline-derived CDR1 and CDR2 are SNHLY and FYNNEI. Losses at the gene ends were 6 bases for V and 4 bases for J; bases not matched to a gene: 14. The CDR3 runs to 16 residues. Here the CDR3 DNA reads TGTGCCAGCAGGGGTGGGCAGGGGGACCGAACCTATGGCTACACCTTC. Translated, it gives CASRGGQGDRTYGYTF.

The V call is TRBV27, the J call TRBJ2-2; 8 nucleotides align to TRBD1. From germline, CDR1 is MNHEY and CDR2 SMNVEV (reference sequence). J gave up 5 bases and V 4 bases, and 9 bases lay outside the gene matches. The CDR3 has 16 amino acids. The CDR3 region has the DNA TGTGCCAGCAGTTCTCCCCGGACAGGGAATACCGGGGAGCTGTTTTTT. Encoded protein: CASSSPRTGNTGELFF.

The genes are TRBV4-1 and TRBJ2-3, with 9 positions matching TRBD2. Losses at the gene ends were 4 bases for V and 4 bases for J; bases not matched to a gene: 9. The germline CDR1 and CDR2 sequences are MGHRA and YSYEKL. The CDR3 is 16 residues long. CDR3 region: CASSLPTSGIADTQYF. The CDR3 DNA reads as TGCGCCAGCAGCCTACCGACTAGCGGTATCGCAGATACGCAGTATTTT.

The V call is TRBV9, the J call TRBJ2-3, with 7 bases fitting TRBD1. The CDR3 is 15 amino acids. Germline values: CDR1 SGDLS, CDR2 YYNGEE. J lost 0 bases, V lost 3 bases, and 4 bases had no gene match. The CDR3 sequence: CASSGDRTSTDTQYF. The CDR3 DNA follows: TGTGCCAGCAGCGGGGACAGAACTAGCACAGATACGCAGTATTTT.

The table lists this clone with a few counts. V is TRBV6-5 and J is TRBJ2-7, with a weak D call TRBD1 (6 bases). CDR1 and CDR2 (germline): MNHEY, SVGAGI. The V end was cut by 5 bases, the J end by 3 bases, with 8 bases between. This CDR3 has 12 residues. The CDR3 nucleotides are TGTGCCAGCAGTGGACAGAGCTACGAGCAGTACTTC. Translating it yields CASSGQSYEQYF.

J is TRBJ1-2 and V is TRBV7-2; 8 positions match TRBD1. Germline V CDR1 and CDR2: SGHTA, FQGNSA. CDR3 length equals 13 residues. V lost 5 bases and J lost 4; bases outside the gene matches: 3. The CDR3 reads CASSPDRAYGYTF. CDR3 DNA sequence: TGTGCCAGCAGCCCGGACAGGGCCTATGGCTACACCTTC.

This chain connects TRBV6-6 to TRBJ1-2, with TRBD1 matching over 9 bases. The CDR3 totals 14 residues. The ends lost 5 bases at V and 7 bases at J; junction bases unmatched: 8. Looked up from germline, CDR1 is MNHNY and CDR2 is SVGAGI (reference sequence). The CDR3 loop reads CASSQQGASSGYTF. In DNA form, the CDR3 reads TGTGCCAGCAGTCAACAGGGGGCGAGCTCTGGCTACACCTTC.

The rearrangement joins TRBV10-3 to TRBJ2-3; possible D gene TRBD1, 6 bases. In germline, CDR1 is ENHRY, CDR2 SYGVKD. The CDR3 loop spans 14 amino acids. V gave up 3 bases and J gave up 8 bases, with 15 bases separating them. CDR3 bases: TGTGCCATCAGTGAAGGATCAGGGGAAGGTACGCAGTATTTT. It translates to CAISEGSGEGTQYF.

J is TRBJ2-5 and V is TRBV30; the D gene is possibly TRBD1 (5 bases). Trimming pared 6 bases from V and 7 bases from J, leaving 24 bases between. The CDR3 length is 15 residues. Germline assignment: CDR1 GTSNPN and CDR2 SVGIG (reference sequence). CDR3: CACELKDRAFRTQYF. The CDR3 DNA reads TGTGCCTGTGAATTGAAAGACAGAGCCTTTCGGACCCAGTACTTC.

The chain links TRBV5-8 to TRBJ2-5; 14 bases are shared with TRBD2. This CDR3 is 15 amino acids long. Germline V CDR1 and CDR2: SGHTS, YDEGEE. Trimming removed 4 bases from V and 4 bases from J; junction bases left unmatched: 3. The CDR3 protein is CASSGGLAGGETQYF. CDR3 in DNA: TGTGCCAGCAGCGGAGGACTAGCGGGAGGAGAGACCCAGTACTTC.

This chain joins TRBV7-9 and TRBJ2-5; D is uncertain. Germline V gene sequence: CDR1 SEHNR, CDR2 FQNEAQ (reference sequence). V lost 4 bases to trimming and J lost 4 bases, with 4 bases between them. The length of the CDR3 is 11 residues. CDR3 amino acids: CASSSGETQYF. CDR3 coding DNA: TGTGCCAGCAGCTCGGGAGAGACCCAGTACTTC.

The chain couples TRBV7-3 to TRBJ2-3; TRBD2 might be the D (6 bases). Germline V lookup: CDR1 SGHTA, CDR2 FQGTGA. Trimming stripped 5 bases from V and 5 bases from J, with 20 bases between. This CDR3 spans 16 amino acids. CDR3 amino acids: CASSLRSGGAQDTQYF. CDR3 DNA: TGTGCCAGCAGCCTCCGTAGCGGAGGGGCCCAAGATACGCAGTATTTT.

The V call is TRBV11-2, the J call TRBJ2-1; 13 bases align to TRBD2. The germline CDR1 and CDR2 sequences are SGHAT and FQNNGV. The CDR3 length is 16 residues. V lost 2 bases, J lost 9 bases, and 7 bases stayed unmatched. The chain's CDR3 is CASSLLPGLAGSEQFF. DNA for the CDR3: TGTGCCAGCAGCTTACTACCGGGACTAGCGGGAAGTGAGCAGTTCTTC.

This clone was observed a single time. V gene TRBV6-5 combines with J gene TRBJ1-4; maybe TRBD1 (5 bases). CDR3 length: 16 amino acids. The germline CDR1 and CDR2 sequences are MNHEY and SVGAGI. Trimming shortened V by 3 bases and J by 3 bases, and 14 bases separated the two germline ends. This CDR3 reads CASSYRRGLANEKLFF. In nucleotides, the CDR3 is TGTGCCAGCAGTTATCGTCGGGGGTTGGCTAATGAAAAACTGTTTTTT.

The gene calls are TRBV11-2 and TRBJ2-3; tentatively, D is TRBD2 (5 bases). This CDR3 spans 12 amino acids. CDR1 and CDR2 (germline): SGHAT, FQNNGV. Deletions cut 8 bases from V and 1 base from J, with 7 bases between. The CDR3 here is CASGRGTDTQYF. The CDR3 DNA follows: TGTGCCAGCGGGAGAGGCACAGATACGCAGTATTTT.

V gene TRBV21-1 combines with J gene TRBJ2-7; TRBD2 was called by the table and not checked on the DNA. TRBV21-1 is a pseudogene. CDR3 length: 14 residues. CDR3 coding DNA: TGTGCCAGCAGCAAAACACTCGAAGGAGACGAGCAGTACGTC. Translation: CASSKTLEGDEQYV.

The chain couples TRBV28 to TRBJ2-1; 7 positions match TRBD1. Germline trimming cut 8 bases from V and 13 bases from J; bases unmatched to any gene: 11. This CDR3 has 12 amino acids. Germline V gene sequence: CDR1 MDHEN, CDR2 SYDVKM. The CDR3 DNA reads as TGTGCCAGCCAGACAGGGTCGGGACGACAGTTCTTC. The encoded protein is CASQTGSGRQFF.

V gene TRBV11-3 combines with J gene TRBJ1-3; 7 nucleotides match TRBD1. V dropped 3 bases and J dropped 4; count of bases not matched to a gene: 6. CDR1 is SGHNT, CDR2 YENEEA, per germline. The CDR3 loop spans 15 amino acids. CDR3 sequence: CASSFGGGGGNTIYF. DNA for the CDR3: TGTGCCAGCAGCTTCGGAGGGGGCGGCGGAAACACCATATATTTT.

The chain recombines TRBV2 with TRBJ2-4; 7 bases fit TRBD2. With V trimmed by 7 bases and J by 3 bases, 6 bases remained unmatched. Per the germline V gene, CDR1 is SNHLY and CDR2 is FYNNEI. This CDR3 region has 14 residues. This CDR3 reads CASKDPSGKNIQYF. CDR3 sequence (DNA): TGTGCCAGCAAAGACCCTAGCGGCAAAAACATTCAGTACTTC.